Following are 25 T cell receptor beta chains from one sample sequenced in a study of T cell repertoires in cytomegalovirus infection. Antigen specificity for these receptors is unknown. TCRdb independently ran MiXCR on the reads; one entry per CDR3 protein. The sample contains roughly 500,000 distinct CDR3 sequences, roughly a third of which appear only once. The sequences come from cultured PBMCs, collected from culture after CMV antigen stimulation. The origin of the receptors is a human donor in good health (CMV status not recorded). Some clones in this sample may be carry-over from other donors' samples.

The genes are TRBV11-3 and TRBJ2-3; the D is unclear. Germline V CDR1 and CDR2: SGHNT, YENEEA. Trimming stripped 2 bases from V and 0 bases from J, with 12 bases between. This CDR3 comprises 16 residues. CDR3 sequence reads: CASSLRVGSSTDTQYF. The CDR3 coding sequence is TGTGCCAGCAGCTTACGGGTTGGATCTAGCACAGATACGCAGTATTTT.

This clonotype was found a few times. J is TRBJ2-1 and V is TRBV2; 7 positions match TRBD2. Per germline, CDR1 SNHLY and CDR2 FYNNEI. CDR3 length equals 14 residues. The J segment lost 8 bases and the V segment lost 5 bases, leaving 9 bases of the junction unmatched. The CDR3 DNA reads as TGTGCCAGCAGTCGGAGCGGGACCATGGATGAGCAGTTCTTC. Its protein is CASSRSGTMDEQFF.

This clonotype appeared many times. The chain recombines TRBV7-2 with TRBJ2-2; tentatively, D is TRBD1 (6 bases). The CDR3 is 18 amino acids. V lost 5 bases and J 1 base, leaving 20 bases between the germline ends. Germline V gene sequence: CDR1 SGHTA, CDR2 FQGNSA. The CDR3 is CASSRRTVPLGNTGELFF. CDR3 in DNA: TGTGCCAGCAGCAGAAGGACAGTCCCCCTGGGGAACACCGGGGAGCTGTTTTTT.

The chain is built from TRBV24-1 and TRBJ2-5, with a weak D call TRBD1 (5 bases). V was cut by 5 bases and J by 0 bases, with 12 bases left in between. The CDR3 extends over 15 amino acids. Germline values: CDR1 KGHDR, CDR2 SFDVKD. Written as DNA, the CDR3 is TGTGCCACCAGTGGACAGAGGCGCAACCAAGAGACCCAGTACTTC. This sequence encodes CATSGQRRNQETQYF.

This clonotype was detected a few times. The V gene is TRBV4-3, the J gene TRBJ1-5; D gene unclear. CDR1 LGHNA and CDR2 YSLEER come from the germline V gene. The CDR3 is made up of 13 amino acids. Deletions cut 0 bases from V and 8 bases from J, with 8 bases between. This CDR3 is CASSQDFREPQHF. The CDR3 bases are TGCGCCAGCAGCCAAGATTTTCGGGAGCCCCAGCATTTT.

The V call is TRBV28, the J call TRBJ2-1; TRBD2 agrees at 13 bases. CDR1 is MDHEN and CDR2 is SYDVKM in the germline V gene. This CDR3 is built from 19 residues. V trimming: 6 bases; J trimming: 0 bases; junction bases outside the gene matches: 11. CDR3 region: CASSSPGLAGPVSYNEQFF. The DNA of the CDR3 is TGTGCCAGCAGCTCGCCGGGACTAGCGGGACCCGTCTCCTACAATGAGCAGTTCTTC.

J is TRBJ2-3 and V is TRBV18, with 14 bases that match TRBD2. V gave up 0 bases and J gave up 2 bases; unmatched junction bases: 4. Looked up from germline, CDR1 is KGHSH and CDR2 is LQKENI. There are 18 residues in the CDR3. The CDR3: CASSPPGLAGESTDTQYF. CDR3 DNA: TGTGCCAGCTCACCACCGGGACTAGCGGGAGAGTCCACAGATACGCAGTATTTT.

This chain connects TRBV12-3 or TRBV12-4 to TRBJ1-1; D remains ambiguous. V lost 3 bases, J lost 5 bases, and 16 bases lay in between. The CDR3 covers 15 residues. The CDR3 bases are TGTGCCAGCAGTTTCGGACGGCGCCGGGGAACTGAAGCTTTCTTT. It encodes CASSFGRRRGTEAFF.

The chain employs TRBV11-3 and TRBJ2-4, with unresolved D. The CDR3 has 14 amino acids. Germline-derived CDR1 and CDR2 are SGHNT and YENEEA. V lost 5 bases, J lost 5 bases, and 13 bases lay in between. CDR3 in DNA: TGTGCCAGCAGCCCCCGTCGTGTCCAAAACATTCAGTACTTC. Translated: CASSPRRVQNIQYF.

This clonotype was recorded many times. CDR3 DNA sequence: TGTGCCAGCAGCTTAGGTCGCAGGGGAGGTGGAAACACCATATATTTT. It specifies CASSLGRRGGGNTIYF. The V and J genes are TRBV7-2 and TRBJ1-3, with D possibly matching TRBD1 (6 bases). Between the trimmed V and J ends, which lost 1 base and 3 bases, there was a span of 13 bases. The CDR3 is made up of 16 amino acids. Germline loops: CDR1 SGHTA, CDR2 FQGNSA.

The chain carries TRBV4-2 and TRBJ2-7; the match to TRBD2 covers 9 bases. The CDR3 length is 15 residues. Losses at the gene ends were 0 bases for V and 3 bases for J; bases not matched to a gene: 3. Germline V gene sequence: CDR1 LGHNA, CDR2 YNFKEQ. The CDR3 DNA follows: TGTGCCAGCAGCCAAGATAAGCGGGGGGACTACGAGCAGTACTTC. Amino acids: CASSQDKRGDYEQYF.

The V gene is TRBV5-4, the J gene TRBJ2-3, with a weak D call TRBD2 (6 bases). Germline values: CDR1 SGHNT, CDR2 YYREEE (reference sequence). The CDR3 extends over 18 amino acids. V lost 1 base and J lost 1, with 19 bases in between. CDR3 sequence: CASSLPTARDWGTDTQYF. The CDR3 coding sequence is TGTGCCAGCAGCTTGCCAACAGCCCGGGACTGGGGCACAGATACGCAGTATTTT. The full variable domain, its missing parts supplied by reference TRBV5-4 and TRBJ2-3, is ETGVTQSPTHLIKTRGQQVTLRCSSQSGHNTVSWYQQALGQGPQFIFQYYREEENGRGNFPPRFSGLQFPNYSSELNVNALELDDSALYLCASSLPTARDWGTDTQYFGPGTRLTVL.

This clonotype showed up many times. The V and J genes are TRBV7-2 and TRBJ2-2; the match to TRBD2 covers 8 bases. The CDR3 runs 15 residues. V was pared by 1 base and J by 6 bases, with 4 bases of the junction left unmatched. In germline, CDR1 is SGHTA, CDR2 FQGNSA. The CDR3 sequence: CASSLGPREAGELFF. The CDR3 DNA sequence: TGTGCCAGCAGCTTAGGGCCGCGGGAGGCCGGGGAGCTGTTTTTT.

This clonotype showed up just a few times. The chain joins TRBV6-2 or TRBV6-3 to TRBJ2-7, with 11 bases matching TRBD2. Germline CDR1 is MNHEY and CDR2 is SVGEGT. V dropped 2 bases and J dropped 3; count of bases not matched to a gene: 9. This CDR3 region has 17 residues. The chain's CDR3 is CASSYGLSGTSGYEQYF. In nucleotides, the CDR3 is TGTGCCAGCAGTTACGGGCTTTCCGGGACTAGCGGCTACGAGCAGTACTTC.

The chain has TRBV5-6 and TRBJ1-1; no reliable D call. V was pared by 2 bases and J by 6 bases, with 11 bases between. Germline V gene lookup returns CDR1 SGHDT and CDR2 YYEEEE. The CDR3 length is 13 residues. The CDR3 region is CASSFGVMAEAFF. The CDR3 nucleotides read TGTGCCAGCAGCTTTGGGGTCATGGCTGAAGCTTTCTTT.

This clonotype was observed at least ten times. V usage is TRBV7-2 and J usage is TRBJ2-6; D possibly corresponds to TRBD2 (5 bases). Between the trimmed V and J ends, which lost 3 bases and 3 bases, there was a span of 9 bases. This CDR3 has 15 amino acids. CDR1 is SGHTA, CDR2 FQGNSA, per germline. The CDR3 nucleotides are TGTGCCAGCAGCTTGTGGGGAGTTGGGGCCAACGTCCTGACTTTC. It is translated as CASSLWGVGANVLTF.

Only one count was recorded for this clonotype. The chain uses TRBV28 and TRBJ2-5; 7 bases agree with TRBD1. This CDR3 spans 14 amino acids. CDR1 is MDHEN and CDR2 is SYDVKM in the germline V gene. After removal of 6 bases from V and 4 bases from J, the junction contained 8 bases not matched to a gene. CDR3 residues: CASSPDRDGETQYF. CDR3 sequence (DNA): TGTGCCAGCAGCCCTGACAGGGACGGAGAGACCCAGTACTTC.

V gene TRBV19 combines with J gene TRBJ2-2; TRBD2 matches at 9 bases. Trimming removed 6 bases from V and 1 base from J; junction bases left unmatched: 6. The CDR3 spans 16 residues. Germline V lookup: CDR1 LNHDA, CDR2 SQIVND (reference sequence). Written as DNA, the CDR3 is TGTGCCAGTAGATTTCTAGCGGGACGGAACACCGGGGAGCTGTTTTTT. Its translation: CASRFLAGRNTGELFF.

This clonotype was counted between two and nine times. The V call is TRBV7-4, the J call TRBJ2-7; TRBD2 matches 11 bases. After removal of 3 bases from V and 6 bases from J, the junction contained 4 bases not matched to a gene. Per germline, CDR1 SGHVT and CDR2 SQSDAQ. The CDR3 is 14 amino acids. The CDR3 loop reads CASSLTSGTGEQYF. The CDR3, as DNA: TGTGCCAGCAGCTTGACTAGCGGGACTGGCGAGCAGTACTTC. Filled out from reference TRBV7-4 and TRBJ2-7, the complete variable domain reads GAGVSQSPRYKVAKRGRDVALRCDSISGHVTLYWYRQTLGQGSEVLTYSQSDAQRDKSGRPSGRFSAERPERSVSTLKIQRTEQGDSAVYLCASSLTSGTGEQYFGPGTRLTVT.

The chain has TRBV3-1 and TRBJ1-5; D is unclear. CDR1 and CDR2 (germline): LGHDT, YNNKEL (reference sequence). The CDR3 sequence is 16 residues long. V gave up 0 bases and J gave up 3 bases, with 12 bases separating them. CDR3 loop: CASSQDRRQHNQPQHF. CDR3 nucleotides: TGTGCCAGCAGCCAAGATCGTCGGCAGCACAATCAGCCCCAGCATTTT.

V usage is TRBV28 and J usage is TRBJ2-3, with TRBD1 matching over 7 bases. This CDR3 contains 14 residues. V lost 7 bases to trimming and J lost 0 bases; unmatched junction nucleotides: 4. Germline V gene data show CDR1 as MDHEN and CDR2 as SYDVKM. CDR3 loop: CASNTRGSTDTQYF. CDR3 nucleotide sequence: TGTGCCAGCAATACCAGGGGGAGCACAGATACGCAGTATTTT.

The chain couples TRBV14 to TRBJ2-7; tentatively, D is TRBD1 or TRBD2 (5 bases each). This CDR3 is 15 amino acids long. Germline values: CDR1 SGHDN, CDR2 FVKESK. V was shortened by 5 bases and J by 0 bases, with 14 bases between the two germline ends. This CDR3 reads CASSEWDLHSYEQYF. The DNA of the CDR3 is TGTGCCAGCAGCGAATGGGACCTTCACTCCTACGAGCAGTACTTC.

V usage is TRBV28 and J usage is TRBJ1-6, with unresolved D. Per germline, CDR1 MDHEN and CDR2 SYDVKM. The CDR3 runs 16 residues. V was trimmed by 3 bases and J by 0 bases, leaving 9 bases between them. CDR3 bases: TGTGCCAGCAGTTTTTCTTCGAGCTCCTATAATTCACCCCTCCACTTT. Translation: CASSFSSSSYNSPLHF.

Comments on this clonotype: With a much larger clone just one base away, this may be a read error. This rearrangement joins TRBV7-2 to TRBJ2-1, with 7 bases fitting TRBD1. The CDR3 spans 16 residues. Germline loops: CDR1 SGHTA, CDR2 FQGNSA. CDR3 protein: CASTIRGTGNRGEQLF. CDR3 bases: TGTGCCAGCACAATAAGGGGTACAGGGAACAGGGGTGAGCAGCTCTTC.

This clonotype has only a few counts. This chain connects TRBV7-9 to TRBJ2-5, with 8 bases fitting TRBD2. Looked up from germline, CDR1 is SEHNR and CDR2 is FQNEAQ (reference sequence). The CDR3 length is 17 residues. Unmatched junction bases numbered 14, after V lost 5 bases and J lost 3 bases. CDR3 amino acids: CASSPPIAGYREETQYF. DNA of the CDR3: TGTGCCAGCAGCCCCCCCATAGCGGGATACAGAGAAGAGACCCAGTACTTC.